One and the same sample provided the 20 T cell receptor beta chains below, sequenced in a study of cytomegalovirus exposure and HLA in healthy donors. The PCR ran on 60 Vbeta and 13 Jbeta primers. Profiling relied on immunoSEQ multiplex PCR, and the TCRdb table lists in-frame clones only, not all of them. The data hold roughly 120,000 clones, with 77% observed a single time. Sequenced input: PBMCs. These receptors all come from a human donor in good health.

The genes are TRBV7-6 and TRBJ2-7; tentatively, D is TRBD2 (6 bases). The CDR3 covers 13 residues. The V gene lost 4 bases and the J gene lost 5 bases, with 12 bases spanning the gap. Germline values: CDR1 SGHVS, CDR2 FNYEAQ. This CDR3 is CASSSPSEHEQYF. In DNA, the CDR3 is TGTGCCAGCAGCTCCCCTAGCGAACACGAGCAGTACTTC.

The V call is TRBV6-6, the J call TRBJ1-4, with 9 bases that match TRBD1. The CDR3 totals 16 residues. Germline CDR1 MNHNY, CDR2 SVGAGI (reference sequence). V was clipped by 6 bases and J by 1 base; unmatched bases: 6. CDR3 sequence reads: CASRTGQGRTNEKLFF. The DNA of the CDR3 is TGTGCCAGCAGAACAGGACAGGGGAGAACTAATGAAAAACTGTTTTTT.

The CDR3: CASSVVGSGITDTQYF. The DNA for the CDR3 is TGTGCCAGCAGCGTAGTAGGTAGCGGGATCACAGATACGCAGTATTTT. J is TRBJ2-3 and V is TRBV9; the match to TRBD2 covers 8 bases. CDR3 length equals 16 residues. Germline V gene sequence: CDR1 SGDLS, CDR2 YYNGEE. V trimming: 0 bases; J trimming: 2 bases; junction bases outside the gene matches: 5.

The chain couples TRBV19 to TRBJ2-1; 12 bases are shared with TRBD1. Germline CDR1 LNHDA, CDR2 SQIVND (reference sequence). Losses at the gene ends were 5 bases for V and 8 bases for J; bases not matched to a gene: 7. This CDR3 is built from 15 residues. The CDR3 bases are TGTGCCAGTAGTCCTCCCGGGACAGGGGGCGATGAGCAGTTCTTC. It is translated as CASSPPGTGGDEQFF.

This chain links TRBV18 with TRBJ2-5, with D perhaps matching TRBD2 (5 bases). V lost 6 bases to trimming and J lost 5 bases, with 10 bases between them. The V gene's germline CDR1 is KGHSH and CDR2 LQKENI. The CDR3 loop spans 12 amino acids. CDR3 protein: CASSFRGETQYF. CDR3 bases: TGTGCCAGCTCCTTCAGAGGGGAGACCCAGTACTTC. Based on the CDR3 plus reference TRBV18 and TRBJ2-5, the full variable domain is NAGVMQNPRHLVRRRGQEARLRCSPMKGHSHVYWYRQLPEEGLKFMVYLQKENIIDESGMPKERFSAEFPKEGPSILRIQQVVRGDSAAYFCASSFRGETQYFGPGTRLLVL.

This clone was seen a single time. This chain connects TRBV7-2 to TRBJ2-2, with D possibly TRBD1 on 5 matching bases. V shed 4 bases and J shed 1 base, with 13 bases lying between them. The CDR3 has 16 residues. Germline-derived CDR1 and CDR2 are SGHTA and FQGNSA. DNA for the CDR3: TGTGCCAGCAGCTCGGGCTCCAGGGTGAACACCGGGGAGCTGTTTTTT. This sequence encodes CASSSGSRVNTGELFF.

This clone was counted a single time. The chain couples TRBV28 to TRBJ1-1; D ambiguous. CDR1 and CDR2 from the germline V gene are MDHEN and SYDVKM. Trimming stripped 7 bases from V and 5 bases from J, with 20 bases between. The CDR3 is 15 residues long. The CDR3 sequence is CASNKRIGVSTEAFF. DNA for the CDR3: TGTGCCAGCAATAAGCGGATAGGCGTAAGTACTGAAGCTTTCTTT. Supplemented by reference TRBV28 and TRBJ1-1, the full variable domain reads DVKVTQSSRYLVKRTGEKVFLECVQDMDHENMFWYRQDPGLGLRLIYFSYDVKMKEKGDIPEGYSVSREKKERFSLILESASTNQTSMYLCASNKRIGVSTEAFFGQGTRLTVV.

In the case of this clone: At one of its ends the junction is not consistent with the germline gene, which may arise from a read error. This chain links TRBV20-1 with TRBJ2-1; D may be TRBD2 (5 bases). The CDR3 is made up of 10 amino acids. CDR1 and CDR2 (germline): DFQATT, SNEGSKA (reference sequence). CDR3 protein: CSAGEREQFF. The CDR3 coding sequence is TGCAGTGCTGGAGAGCGGGAGCAGTTCTTC.

This chain links TRBV5-4 with TRBJ2-5; 9 bases map to TRBD1. V shed 3 bases, J shed 1 base, and the junction held 7 bases outside the gene matches. This CDR3 is built from 16 residues. Looked up from germline, CDR1 is SGHNT and CDR2 is YYREEE (reference sequence). The CDR3 sequence is CASSSHRGPPQETQYF. In DNA form, the CDR3 reads TGTGCCAGCAGCTCTCACAGGGGGCCGCCCCAAGAGACCCAGTACTTC.

The chain combines TRBV6-5 with TRBJ1-3; D is uncertain. From germline, CDR1 is MNHEY and CDR2 SVGAGI. Trimming took off 8 bases at V and 2 bases at J, with 7 bases between the two ends. The CDR3 length is 12 residues. The CDR3 DNA is TGTGCCAGCCCCGACACTGGAAACACCATATATTTT. This codes for CASPDTGNTIYF.

This clone was counted between two and nine times. The chain carries TRBV5-4 and TRBJ2-1; TRBD2 matches 11 bases. The CDR3 spans 15 residues. The V and J ends lost 7 bases and 6 bases, in that order; junction bases with no gene match: 9. Germline V gene sequence: CDR1 SGHNT, CDR2 YYREEE (reference sequence). This CDR3 reads CASFASGTSGNEQFF. Here the CDR3 DNA reads TGTGCCAGCTTCGCTTCCGGGACTAGCGGCAATGAGCAGTTCTTC.

This rearrangement joins TRBV11-2 to TRBJ2-1; TRBD2 agrees at 8 bases. From germline, CDR1 is SGHAT and CDR2 FQNNGV. The trim removed 3 bases at V and 8 bases at J, leaving 12 bases unmatched. There are 16 residues in the CDR3. The CDR3 region is CASSLGRREEFYEQFF. CDR3 sequence (DNA): TGTGCCAGCAGCTTGGGGAGGCGGGAGGAGTTCTATGAGCAGTTCTTC.

The genes are TRBV30 and TRBJ2-1, with 7 nucleotides matching TRBD2. V lost 0 bases and J lost 6; bases outside the gene matches: 5. CDR1 is GTSNPN, CDR2 SVGIG, per germline (reference sequence). The CDR3 covers 14 residues. The CDR3 is CAWSVRGGVNEQFF. In DNA, the CDR3 is TGTGCCTGGAGTGTACGGGGAGGGGTCAATGAGCAGTTCTTC.

V is TRBV7-6 and J is TRBJ2-5, with TRBD1 identical over 10 bases. This CDR3 has 15 residues. Germline trimming cut 5 bases from V and 4 bases from J; bases unmatched to any gene: 7. CDR1 and CDR2 (germline): SGHVS, FNYEAQ. The CDR3 region is CASSPGTGEGETQYF. The CDR3 DNA reads as TGTGCCAGCAGCCCCGGGACAGGGGAGGGAGAGACCCAGTACTTC.

This sequence joins TRBV19 and TRBJ2-4; 7 positions match TRBD1. The CDR3 loop spans 17 amino acids. Unmatched junction bases numbered 12, after V lost 4 bases and J lost 3 bases. The germline gives CDR1 LNHDA, CDR2 SQIVND (reference sequence). CDR3 residues: CASSTDDTGTDKNIQYF. CDR3 coding DNA: TGTGCCAGTAGTACGGACGATACCGGGACAGACAAAAACATTCAGTACTTC.

The V and J genes are TRBV7-6 and TRBJ1-1; TRBD1 agrees at 8 bases. The CDR3 runs to 17 residues. In germline, CDR1 is SGHVS, CDR2 FNYEAQ. The ends lost 4 bases at V and 1 base at J; junction bases unmatched: 11. The CDR3 loop reads CASSSLAGQGKNTEAFF. CDR3 nucleotide sequence: TGTGCCAGCAGCTCCCTTGCAGGACAGGGAAAGAACACTGAAGCTTTCTTT.

The CDR3 DNA sequence: TGTGCCAGCAGCTTACAGGGGACAGATACGCAGTATTTT. This sequence encodes CASSLQGTDTQYF. The V gene is TRBV5-6, the J gene TRBJ2-3; 7 bases fit TRBD1. CDR1 SGHDT and CDR2 YYEEEE come from the germline V gene. The junction had 0 bases not matched to a gene; V was cut back by 2 bases and J by 3 bases. The CDR3 contains 13 residues. The entire variable domain, with the rest obtained from reference TRBV5-6 and TRBJ2-3, is as follows: DAGVTQSPTHLIKTRGQQVTLRCSPKSGHDTVSWYQQALGQGPQFIFQYYEEEERQRGNFPDRFSGHQFPNYSSELNVNALLLGDSALYLCASSLQGTDTQYFGPGTRLTVL.

The chain carries TRBV28 and TRBJ2-4, with D possibly TRBD2 on 6 matching bases. The germline CDR1 and CDR2 sequences are MDHEN and SYDVKM. The CDR3 has 15 amino acids. Trimming stripped 2 bases from V and 10 bases from J, with 18 bases between. Here the CDR3 DNA reads TGTGCCAGCAGTTTAGGAGGGGCCATGGGTAGTATTCAGTACTTC. Its protein product is CASSLGGAMGSIQYF.

On this clone itself: At one end, the junction sequence differs from germline, possibly due to a read error. The V call is TRBV4-2, the J call TRBJ2-1, with 9 nucleotides matching TRBD2. Germline CDR1 reads LGHNA; CDR2 reads YNFKEQ. The CDR3 spans 16 residues. CDR3 nucleotide sequence: TGTGCCAGCAGCGAAGAGGGTAGCGGGAGCTACAATGAGCAGTTCTTC. Its translation is CASSEEGSGSYNEQFF.

The rearrangement joins TRBV28 to TRBJ2-2; D possibly corresponds to TRBD1 (6 bases). Germline V gives CDR1 MDHEN, CDR2 SYDVKM. The length of the CDR3 is 13 residues. With 8 bases removed from V and 3 bases from J, the gap between germline ends came to 10 bases. The CDR3 DNA reads TGTGCCAGCCCAGACAGGCACACCGGGGAGCTGTTTTTT. Translating gives CASPDRHTGELFF.